This T cell receptor beta chain was profiled in a study of blood T cell repertoires in COVID-19 (dated by TCRdb to the early 2020s). In the study overall: Collaborator samples came from the United States, Italy and Spain and covered acute and convalescent phases of COVID-19. The material from the prospective study consisted of cDNA or gDNA derived from T cells, B-cell-depleted T cells, or PBMCs. The dataset comprised deeply sampled blood TCRbeta repertoires from subjects exposed to, actively infected with, or recovered from COVID-19. The repertoires were released in a freely available public database meant as a resource for research on the immune response to SARS-CoV-2. Samples came from the ongoing ImmuneRACE study (first 160 participants) plus 1,254 subjects from 6 global collaborators. A de-identified subject ID, COVID-19 status, age in years and sex were almost always included in the sample metadata. Where available, HLA class I and class II types were taken from metadata supplied by the sample provider and were not determined by assay-based typing.

From cysteine to phenylalanine, the CDR3 is 15 amino acids long. The CDR3 DNA has 45 bases and is translated from base 1. In the germline V gene, CDR1 corresponds to SGHAT and CDR2 to FQNNGV. V is trimmed back by 4 bases and J by 0 bases, and the junction contains 3 bases that no gene match accounts for. Study-wide conclusions, independent of this receptor: The amount of clinical and demographic metadata varied by source and participant and was provided uncurated.

The collaborating institutions used their own protocols to collect whole blood in K2EDTA tubes. For TCRbeta analysis, collaborators shipped samples in one of three forms: frozen whole blood, isolated PBMCs, or DNA extracted from either of those sample types. TCRbeta CDR3 regions were amplified from genomic DNA using the immunoSEQ Assay, a bias-controlled multiplex PCR. The study's own analysis went as follows. The number of nucleated cells in each sample was estimated by amplification of reference gene primers within the assay. To quantify the absolute abundance of each unique TCRbeta CDR3 rearrangement, sequence reads were collapsed and filtered. For each sample, productive Simpson clonality was calculated by taking the square root of Simpson's diversity index across productive rearrangements. The table comes from immuneACCESS by way of TCRdb, which keeps in-frame sequences with V and J called. Part of the clones is missing from these tables; in studies checked, under half for an unresolved V gene and the rest for unknown reasons. V, J and clone size reflect that table, while D and trimming were determined from the DNA. This sample comprises 140,000 or so clones, approximately 85% of them detected only once. The top ten constitute roughly 2.9% of the sample.

Remarks on this clone: This clone's antigen is unknown. Nothing much larger sits one base from this clone, and base qualities are not available.

This chain joins TRBV11-2 to TRBJ1-3, with 7 bases aligning to TRBD1. Sequenced input: peripheral blood. This TCR was sampled from a man aged 45 to 65 with acute or convalescent COVID-19. The CDR3 loop reads CASSSDRASGNTIYF. Read as DNA, the sequence is TGTGCCAGCAGCTCCGACAGGGCCTCTGGAAACACCATATATTTT.